This is a list of T cell receptor beta chains from one sample in a study of cytomegalovirus exposure and HLA in healthy donors. Only in-frame clones appear in the TCRdb table, and some are missing; sequencing was by immunoSEQ multiplex PCR. Found here are some 120,000 clones, around three quarters of them singletons; the top ten hold about 9.2%. Sequenced material: PBMCs. These receptors were collected from a man aged 30 to 45 in good health and CMV-seropositive. Both conserved end residues are trimmed from each CDR3.

J gene: TRBJ2-5; V gene: TRBV5-6; CDR3 protein: ASSFRGGGETQY
J gene: TRBJ1-1; V gene: TRBV6-4; CDR3 protein: ASSDSGTGNLGAF
J gene: TRBJ2-5; V gene: TRBV7-2; CDR3 protein: ASSWGQGAEETQY
J gene: TRBJ1-1; V gene: TRBV19; CDR3 protein: ASSSGGRRTEAF
J gene: TRBJ2-7; V gene: TRBV6-5; CDR3 protein: ASSETGEQY
J gene: TRBJ1-5; V gene: TRBV27; CDR3 protein: ASSLLNQPQH
J gene: TRBJ1-1; V gene: TRBV7-9; CDR3 protein: ASSFDSEAF
J gene: TRBJ1-6; V gene: TRBV2; CDR3 protein: ATNTKSGLHNSPLH
J gene: TRBJ2-5; V gene: TRBV28; CDR3 protein: ASSRISGGWGTQY
J gene: TRBJ1-1; V gene: TRBV7-8; CDR3 protein: ASSPWTGDTEAF
J gene: TRBJ2-3; V gene: TRBV5-6; CDR3 protein: ASSLLSAGAKWDTQY
J gene: TRBJ1-2; V gene: TRBV5-1; CDR3 protein: ASSTGDSYGYT
J gene: TRBJ2-7; V gene: TRBV13; CDR3 protein: ASSLEASPGEQY
J gene: TRBJ2-2; V gene: TRBV29-1; CDR3 protein: SVGQPAGELF
J gene: TRBJ2-2; V gene: TRBV12-5; CDR3 protein: ASGSLPRGGRGGELF
J gene: TRBJ2-5; V gene: TRBV5-6; CDR3 protein: ASSLGTGQETQY
J gene: TRBJ1-1; V gene: TRBV7-9; CDR3 protein: ASSSAGTAGTEAF
J gene: TRBJ2-7; V gene: TRBV4-1; CDR3 protein: ASSQDFSSPEQY
J gene: TRBJ2-3; V gene: TRBV7-6; CDR3 protein: ASSPVAGQKTDTQY
J gene: TRBJ2-7; V gene: TRBV30; CDR3 protein: AWMGGINEQY
J gene: TRBJ1-4; V gene: TRBV18; CDR3 protein: ASSHGTGERPLEKLF
J gene: TRBJ2-1; V gene: TRBV5-1; CDR3 protein: ASSSRQGLYNEQF
J gene: TRBJ2-3; V gene: TRBV30; CDR3 protein: ASGQGGTDTQY
J gene: TRBJ2-5; V gene: TRBV7-2; CDR3 protein: ASSLPRTSGGGTHETQY
J gene: TRBJ1-2; V gene: TRBV7-2; CDR3 protein: ASSPLDYGYT
J gene: TRBJ1-1; V gene: TRBV7-2; CDR3 protein: ASSLAARGTEAF
J gene: TRBJ1-5; V gene: TRBV10-3; CDR3 protein: AIRTGINQPQH
J gene: TRBJ1-6; V gene: TRBV29-1; CDR3 protein: SVSQGNSPLH
J gene: TRBJ2-6; V gene: TRBV28; CDR3 protein: ASSPRDRGGPGANVLT
J gene: TRBJ1-5; V gene: TRBV7-8; CDR3 protein: ASSLASNQPQH
J gene: TRBJ1-5; V gene: TRBV13; CDR3 protein: ASSPDRNQPQH
J gene: TRBJ1-2; V gene: TRBV6-1; CDR3 protein: ASSRQGVNYGYT
J gene: TRBJ1-4; V gene: TRBV11-2; CDR3 protein: ASSLVRATNEKLF
J gene: TRBJ1-6; V gene: TRBV5-1; CDR3 protein: ASSLEAGVGSPLH
J gene: TRBJ1-3; V gene: TRBV28; CDR3 protein: ASSLWTGDSGNTIY
J gene: TRBJ2-1; V gene: TRBV20-1; CDR3 protein: SANRVDEQF
J gene: TRBJ2-1; V gene: TRBV19; CDR3 protein: ASSPGGRGYNEQF
J gene: TRBJ1-1; V gene: TRBV30; CDR3 protein: AWRPSVTGQVQAF
J gene: TRBJ2-3; V gene: TRBV4-1; CDR3 protein: ASGSWTSGGGASTDTQY
J gene: TRBJ1-6; V gene: TRBV18; CDR3 protein: ASSLGQGSYNSPLH
J gene: TRBJ1-1; V gene: TRBV19; CDR3 protein: ASSVTDPNTEAF
J gene: TRBJ1-4; V gene: TRBV28; CDR3 protein: ASSGPGEKLF
J gene: TRBJ1-1; V gene: TRBV7-9; CDR3 protein: ASRPGGNTEAF
J gene: TRBJ1-1; V gene: TRBV5-5; CDR3 protein: ASSLGHLEAF